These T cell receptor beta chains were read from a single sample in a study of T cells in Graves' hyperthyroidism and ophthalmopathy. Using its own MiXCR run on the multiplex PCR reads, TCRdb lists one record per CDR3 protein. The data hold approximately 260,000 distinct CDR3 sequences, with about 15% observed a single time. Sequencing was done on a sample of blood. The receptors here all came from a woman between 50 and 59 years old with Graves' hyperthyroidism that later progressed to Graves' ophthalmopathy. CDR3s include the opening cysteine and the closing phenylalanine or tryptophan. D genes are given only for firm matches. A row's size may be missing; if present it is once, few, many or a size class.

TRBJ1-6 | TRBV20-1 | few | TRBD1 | CSASPRGQGGSPLHF | TGCAGTGCTAGTCCCCGGGGACAGGGAGGATCACCCCTCCACTTT
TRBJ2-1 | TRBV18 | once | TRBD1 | CASSPGTGNDEQFF | TGTGCCAGCTCACCGGGGACAGGGAACGATGAGCAGTTCTTC
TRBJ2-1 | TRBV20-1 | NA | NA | CSAGKNNEQFF | TGCAGTGCTGGTAAAAACAATGAGCAGTTCTTC
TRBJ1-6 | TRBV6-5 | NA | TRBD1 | CASSDSGGGSPLHF | TGTGCCAGCAGCGACTCAGGGGGAGGCTCACCCCTCCACTTT
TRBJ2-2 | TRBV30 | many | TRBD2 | CAWSVLGLAGGDTGELFF | TGTGCCTGGAGTGTCTTGGGACTAGCGGGAGGAGACACCGGGGAGCTGTTTTTT
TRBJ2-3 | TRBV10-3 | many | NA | CAISEIVSGTDTQYF | TGTGCCATCAGTGAGATCGTGTCAGGGACAGATACGCAGTATTTT
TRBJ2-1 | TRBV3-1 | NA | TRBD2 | CASSQDGAGAPNEQFF | TGTGCCAGCAGCCAAGACGGAGCGGGAGCCCCTAATGAGCAGTTCTTC
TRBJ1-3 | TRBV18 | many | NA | CASSPLGIVDGNTIYF | TGTGCCAGCTCACCTCTCGGGATAGTCGATGGAAACACCATATATTTT
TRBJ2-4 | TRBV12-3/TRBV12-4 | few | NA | CASSFQQGSIQYF | TGTGCCAGCAGTTTTCAACAGGGAAGCATTCAGTACTTC
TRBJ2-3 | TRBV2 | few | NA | CASSELGDRFSDTQYF | TGTGCCAGCAGTGAATTAGGGGACCGGTTCTCAGATACGCAGTATTTT
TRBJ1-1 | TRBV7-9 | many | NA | CASTPGSANTEAFF | TGTGCCAGCACCCCAGGGAGCGCGAACACTGAAGCTTTCTTT
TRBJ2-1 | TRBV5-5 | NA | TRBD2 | CASSLVREREMNEQFF | TGCGCCAGCAGCTTGGTACGGGAGCGGGAAATGAATGAGCAGTTCTTC
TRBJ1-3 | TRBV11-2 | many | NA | CASSLAGNTIYF | TGTGCCAGCAGTTTAGCCGGAAACACCATATATTTT
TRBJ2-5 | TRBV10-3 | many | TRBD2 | CAIRGLAGQEETQYF | TGTGCCATCAGGGGACTAGCGGGACAAGAAGAGACCCAGTACTTC
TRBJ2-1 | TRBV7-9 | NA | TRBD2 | CASSLSLWAGGSNEQFF | TGTGCCAGCAGCTTAAGTTTGTGGGCGGGAGGCTCTAATGAGCAGTTCTTC
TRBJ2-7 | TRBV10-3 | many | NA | CATGRSSYEQYF | TGTGCCACGGGACGGAGCTCCTACGAGCAGTACTTC
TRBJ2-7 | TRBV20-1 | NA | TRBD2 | CSARPSSGRVLGEQYF | TGCAGTGCTAGGCCCTCTAGCGGGAGGGTTCTCGGCGAGCAGTACTTC
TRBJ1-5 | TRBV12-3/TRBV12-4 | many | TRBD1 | CASTTTGGDQPQHF | TGTGCCAGCACTACGACAGGGGGCGACCAGCCCCAGCATTTT
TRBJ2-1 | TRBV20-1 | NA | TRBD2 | CSARDRRAGRLAGGYNEQFF | TGCAGTGCTAGAGATCGAAGGGCGGGGAGACTAGCGGGAGGGTACAATGAGCAGTTCTTC
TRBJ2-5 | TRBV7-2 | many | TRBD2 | CASSRPGLAGGWETQYF | TGTGCCAGCAGTCGGCCGGGACTAGCGGGAGGATGGGAGACCCAGTACTTC
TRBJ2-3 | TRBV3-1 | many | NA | CASSHVGGTDTQYF | TGTGCCAGCAGCCATGTAGGGGGTACAGATACGCAGTATTTT
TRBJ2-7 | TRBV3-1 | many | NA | CASSPRDSPYEQYF | TGTGCCAGCAGCCCCCGGGACTCTCCCTACGAGCAGTACTTC
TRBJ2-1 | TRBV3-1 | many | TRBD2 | CASSTWTSGKYRDNNEQFF | TGTGCCAGCAGCACCTGGACTAGCGGAAAATACAGAGATAACAATGAGCAGTTCTTC
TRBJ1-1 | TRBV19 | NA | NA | CASRTGQLNTEAFF | TGTGCCAGTAGAACAGGACAGCTGAACACTGAAGCTTTCTTT
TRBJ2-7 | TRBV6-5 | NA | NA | CASSVTGTPYEQYF | TGTGCCAGCAGTGTCACCGGGACACCTTACGAGCAGTACTTC
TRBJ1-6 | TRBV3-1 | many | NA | CASSQNRELNSPLHF | TGTGCCAGCAGCCAAAATCGCGAGTTGAATTCACCCCTCCACTTT
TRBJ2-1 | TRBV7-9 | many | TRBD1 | CASRPRTGSSYNEQFF | TGTGCCAGCAGACCTAGGACAGGGAGCTCCTACAATGAGCAGTTCTTC
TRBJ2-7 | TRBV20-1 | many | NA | CSARDPRDVYEQYF | TGCAGTGCTAGAGACCCCCGGGACGTCTACGAGCAGTACTTC
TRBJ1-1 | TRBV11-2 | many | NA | CASSLGNIMNTEAFF | TGTGCCAGCAGCTTAGGAAACATCATGAACACTGAAGCTTTCTTT
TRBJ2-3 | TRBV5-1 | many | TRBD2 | CASSSVTSGTTDTQYF | TGCGCCAGCAGCTCCGTGACTAGCGGCACCACAGATACGCAGTATTTT
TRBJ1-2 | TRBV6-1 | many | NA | CASSEDPRAPNYGYTF | TGTGCCAGCAGTGAAGATCCACGGGCGCCTAACTATGGCTACACCTTC
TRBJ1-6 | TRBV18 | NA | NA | CASSPFTGDNSPLHF | TGTGCCAGCTCACCATTCACGGGAGACAATTCACCCCTCCACTTT
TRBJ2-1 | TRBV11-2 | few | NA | CASRARGGNEQFF | TGTGCCAGCAGGGCGAGGGGCGGGAATGAGCAGTTCTTC
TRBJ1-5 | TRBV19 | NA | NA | CASMFGPQGNQPQHF | TGTGCCAGTATGTTTGGTCCCCAGGGCAATCAGCCCCAGCATTTT
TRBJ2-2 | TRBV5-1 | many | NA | CASSLRLDTGELFF | TGCGCCAGCAGCCTAAGACTGGACACCGGGGAGCTGTTTTTT
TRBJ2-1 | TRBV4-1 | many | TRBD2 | CASSRGAGGYYNEQFF | TGCGCCAGCAGCCGAGGAGCGGGAGGTTACTACAATGAGCAGTTCTTC
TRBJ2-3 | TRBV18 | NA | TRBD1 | CASSAGDRGVSDTQYF | TGTGCCAGCTCAGCAGGGGACAGGGGCGTTTCAGATACGCAGTATTTT
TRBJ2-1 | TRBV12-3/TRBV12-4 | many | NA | CASSHSGTYNEQFF | TGTGCCAGCTCCCATAGCGGAACCTACAATGAGCAGTTCTTC
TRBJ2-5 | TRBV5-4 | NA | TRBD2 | CASSSGLAGGGETQYF | TGTGCCAGCAGCTCGGGACTAGCGGGAGGTGGAGAGACCCAGTACTTC
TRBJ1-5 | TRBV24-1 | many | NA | CATSDQGFQPQHF | TGTGCCACCAGTGATCAGGGGTTTCAGCCCCAGCATTTT
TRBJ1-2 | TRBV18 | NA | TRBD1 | CASSPAGTGSGYTF | TGTGCCAGCTCTCCGGCCGGGACAGGGAGCGGCTACACCTTC
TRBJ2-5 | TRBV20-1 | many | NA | CSAWGSGLQETQYF | TGCAGTGCTTGGGGTAGCGGTCTCCAAGAGACCCAGTACTTC
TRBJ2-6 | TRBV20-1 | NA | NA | CSAGVSGQSGANVLTF | TGCAGTGCTGGAGTCTCAGGGCAATCTGGGGCCAACGTCCTGACTTTC
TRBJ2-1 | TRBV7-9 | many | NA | CASSRSPQGIGEQFF | TGTGCCAGCAGCCGCTCACCGCAGGGTATTGGAGAGCAGTTCTTC
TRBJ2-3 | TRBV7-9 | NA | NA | CASRQNREDTQYF | TGTGCCAGCAGACAGAACAGGGAAGATACGCAGTATTTT
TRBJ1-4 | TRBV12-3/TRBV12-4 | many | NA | CASSSPTGEKLFF | TGTGCCAGCAGTTCACCGACGGGTGAAAAACTGTTTTTT
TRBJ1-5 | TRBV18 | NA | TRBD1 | CASSPGQGQNQPQHF | TGTGCCAGCTCACCGGGACAGGGACAAAATCAGCCCCAGCATTTT
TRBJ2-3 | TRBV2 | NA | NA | CASSVWGADTQYF | TGTGCCAGCAGTGTGTGGGGGGCAGATACGCAGTATTTT
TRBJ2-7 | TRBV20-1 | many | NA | CSAREISYEQYF | TGCAGTGCTAGAGAAATTTCCTACGAGCAGTACTTC
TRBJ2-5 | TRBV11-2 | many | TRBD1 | CASSFMTGGETQYF | TGTGCCAGCAGCTTCATGACAGGGGGAGAGACCCAGTACTTC
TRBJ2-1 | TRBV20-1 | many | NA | CSARARLSYYNEQFF | TGCAGTGCTAGAGCCCGACTGTCTTACTACAATGAGCAGTTCTTC
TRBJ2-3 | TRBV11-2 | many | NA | CASSDRVYPGVEDTQYF | TGTGCCAGCAGCGATCGGGTATACCCGGGTGTTGAAGATACGCAGTATTTT
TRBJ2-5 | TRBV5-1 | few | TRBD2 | CASRFPNWTSGNQETQYF | TGCGCCAGCAGGTTCCCGAACTGGACTAGCGGGAACCAAGAGACCCAGTACTTC